The T cell receptor beta chain described here comes from a study of blood T cell repertoires in COVID-19. Study information: Donors in the United States, Italy and Spain gave samples during acute or convalescent COVID-19.

Sequencing was performed with immunoSEQ multiplex PCR; in TCRdb, only in-frame clones are kept and a portion is missing. The table has roughly 180,000 clones, approximately 85% seen once. This clone was picked up one time. The junction had 9 bases not matched to a gene; V was cut back by 6 bases and J by 4 bases. The CDR3 is made up of 15 amino acids. Germline V gives CDR1 MNHEY, CDR2 SVGAGI. Specimen: peripheral blood. This chain uses TRBV6-5 with TRBJ2-5, with 9 nucleotides matching TRBD1. The receptor's source is a man aged 40-49 years who had recovered from COVID-19. The CDR3 DNA reads as TGTGCCAGCAGCTTCGACAGGGGGAGGGTAGAGACCCAGTACTTC. Its protein is CASSFDRGRVETQYF.